The 7 T cell receptor beta chains below were found in one sample sequenced in a study of blood T cell repertoires in COVID-19. This table comes from immunoSEQ multiplex PCR, and its TCRdb copy is limited to in-frame clones, with some not included. The data hold roughly 90,000 clones, with approximately 80% observed a single time. Specimen: peripheral blood. These TCRs come from a human donor in a cohort sampled during active COVID-19.

The V gene is TRBV5-1, the J gene TRBJ1-4; D uncertain. CDR1 and CDR2 (germline): SGHRS, YFSETQ. The V end was cut by 0 bases, the J end by 6 bases, with 6 bases between. The CDR3 consists of 13 residues. CDR3 DNA: TGCGCCAGCAGCTTGGTTGGAGATGAAAAACTGTTTTTT. Translation: CASSLVGDEKLFF.

A word on this clone: An end of the junction differs from the germline gene, which may be a read error. The chain has TRBV6-1 and TRBJ2-7; 14 bases are a match to TRBD2. The CDR3 sequence is 13 residues long. Germline V lookup: CDR1 MNHNS, CDR2 SASEGT. In nucleotides, the CDR3 is TGTGCCAGCAGTGAAGGCGGGACTAGCGGGAGTAGCTTC. Encoded protein: CASSEGGTSGSSF.

Comment on this clone: This may come from a read error, since a much larger clone is one base off. The rearrangement joins TRBV20-1 to TRBJ2-5; 9 bases fit TRBD2. This CDR3 has 16 amino acids. Germline lookup yields CDR1 DFQATT and CDR2 SNEGSKA (reference sequence). V lost 3 bases to trimming and J lost 5 bases; unmatched junction nucleotides: 13. CDR3 in amino acids: CSASWLGGGAVETQYF. The CDR3 DNA reads TGCAGTGCTAGTTGGTTGGGCGGGGGGGCGGTGGAGACCCAGTACTTC.

V usage is TRBV10-2 and J usage is TRBJ2-1; 12 nucleotides align to TRBD2. J gave up 7 bases and V 8 bases, and 12 bases lay outside the gene matches. The CDR3 has 16 amino acids. CDR1 WSHSY and CDR2 SAAADI come from the germline V gene. The CDR3 reads CASRQMLAGGQNEQFF. The CDR3 DNA follows: TGCGCCAGCCGCCAAATGCTAGCGGGAGGGCAGAATGAGCAGTTCTTC.

V usage is TRBV6-5 and J usage is TRBJ2-5; possible D gene TRBD2, 6 bases. V shed 4 bases and J shed 4 bases, with 13 bases lying between them. The V gene's germline CDR1 is MNHEY and CDR2 SVGAGI. This CDR3 comprises 14 residues. The CDR3: CASSFSRDSETQYF. The CDR3 nucleotides are TGTGCCAGCAGTTTTTCCCGGGACTCAGAGACCCAGTACTTC.

In DNA, the CDR3 is TGTGCCAGTAGTTCGCTCGGGACAGGGCACAGTACGCAGTATTTT. Encoded protein: CASSSLGTGHSTQYF. The chain uses TRBV19 and TRBJ2-3; 9 bases match TRBD1. The CDR3 is made up of 15 amino acids. The V and J ends lost 5 bases and 8 bases, in that order; junction bases with no gene match: 11. From germline, CDR1 is LNHDA and CDR2 SQIVND (reference sequence).

The chain combines TRBV2 with TRBJ2-7; a weak D match, TRBD1 (6 bases). V was shortened by 5 bases and J by 2 bases, with 7 bases between the two germline ends. Germline lookup yields CDR1 SNHLY and CDR2 FYNNEI. This CDR3 spans 12 amino acids. In nucleotides, the CDR3 is TGTGCCAGCAGTCCAGGGGCCTACGAGCAGTACTTC. It yields the protein CASSPGAYEQYF.